Below, one TCR beta chain is given with its context. Its antigen specificity is not known. No quality values exist for individual bases; no much larger clone is one base distant. CDR1 LGHDT and CDR2 YNNKEL were looked up in the germline V gene (reference sequence). Measured from the cysteine to the phenylalanine, the CDR3 is 16 residues long. Of all the DNA, just the CDR3 is kept, 48 bases in frame from base 1. The junction carries 15 bases between V and J, which are trimmed by 0 bases and 3 bases respectively. The source of the sample is a study of persistence of HIV-infected CD4 T cells (dated by TCRdb to 2018 to 2020). In the study overall: The median time the participants had spent on suppressive ART was approximately eight years. Peripheral blood samples of up to about 200 mL were taken at multiple time points, with the exception of a couple of participants who underwent leukapheresis at a single time point. Anti-CD3/anti-CD28 stimulation activated a higher proportion of cells, with a lower memory fraction, than antigen stimulation. The study isolated CMV- and HIV-1 Gag-responding CD4+ T cells from ART-treated individuals to examine antigen-driven clonal expansion of HIV-1-infected cells. The clonality of all cells in each sorted population was measured by TCRbeta sequencing, and the clonality of infected cells was measured by proviral sequencing. For the TCR cluster analysis across participants, 8 participants were included for CMV and six or seven participants for Gag.

On the study overall, not on this receptor specifically: Significantly lower TCRbeta richness was observed in CMV- and Gag-responding cells than in anti-CD3/anti-CD28-responding cells, and higher oligoclonality was observed in CMV-responding cells than in CD3/CD28-stimulated and Gag-responding cells. Bulk TCR analyses could not be restricted to the rare CMV-responding cells that actually carried HIV-1 proviruses. Degenerate expanded CDR3beta sequences were enriched in antigen-responding cells, suggesting convergent selection of CD4+ responses to CMV and Gag. The study involved few individuals and tested only a limited range of antigens. TCR oligoclonality correlated with proviral oligoclonality within the same sorted populations.

TCRbeta repertoires were sequenced from genomic DNA with the immunoSEQ hsTCRB assay version 4 in survey mode. For TCRbeta sequencing, genomic DNA was diluted to around 9.7 ng/uL, and up to roughly 1 ug was used per sample. The authors' pipeline ran thus. TCRbeta data were analyzed in ImmunoSeq Analyzer 3.0, with diversity computed on productive nucleotide rearrangements. Using the Immunarch R package, lower-bound TCR diversity was estimated with the improved Chao index and clonality was estimated with the Gini coefficient. Different nucleotide rearrangements encoding the same CDR3beta amino acid sequence were counted as distinct clonotypes. Differential abundance analysis identified TCRbeta sequences significantly enriched in antigen-responding cells relative to anti-CD3/anti-CD28-activated cells. GLIPH2 clustered TCRs by predicted peptide-MHC specificity, both within individual participants and across merged participant data sets. TCRdb obtained this table from immuneACCESS and retained in-frame rearrangements with V and J assigned. These tables miss some clones; where compared with another copy, unresolved V genes account for less than half of the shortfall, and the remainder is unexplained. The DNA gave D and trimming, while V, J and clone size come from that table. The sample yields roughly 41,000 clones; roughly 89% were counted once. The ten largest account for 1.3% of the sample.

Reading the label with the study, this specimen's treatment or condition is: suppressive antiretroviral therapy. Cells were stimulated with anti-CD3/anti-CD28 magnetic beads as a nonspecific positive control representing the CD4+ T cell repertoire. Responding CD4+ T cells were sorted by upregulation of both CD40 ligand and CD69. HIV-1-infected adults in whom suppressive ART had been started during chronic infection were enrolled as participants. For at least 4 years, the participants' plasma HIV-1 RNA had been undetectable, below 50 copies/mL. To be included, participants needed a CD4+ T cell count above 400 cells/uL and a positive CMV serology. Before stimulation, PBMCs were isolated using density centrifugation and depleted of CD8+ T cells. Stimulation of CD8-depleted PBMCs was carried out for approximately 18 hours with anti-CD28/CD49d costimulation, CD40-blocking antibody and enfuvirtide, to prevent new infections. Cell sorting was done on a Beckman Coulter MoFlo Legacy or XDP sorter, and dead cells were excluded with propidium iodide. Genomic DNA was extracted using the QIAamp DNA Mini Kit for samples with more than one million cells and using the Quick-DNA Microprep Kit for all other samples.

Source: CD4+ T cells sorted from PBMCs after roughly 18-hour stimulation, taken from a patient who received antiretroviral therapy. This specimen's cell subset or site label, interpreted: CD40L+CD69+ CD4 T cells responding to anti-CD3/anti-CD28 beads, representing the overall repertoire. The chain is made from TRBV3-1 (or the pseudogene TRBV3-2) and TRBJ2-7; the D segment cannot be called with confidence. This receptor was identified in an adult man with HIV who was CMV-seropositive. The CDR3 here reads CASSQEHVGSGYEQYF. The nucleotide sequence is TGTGCCAGCAGCCAAGAACATGTCGGATCTGGCTACGAGCAGTACTTC.